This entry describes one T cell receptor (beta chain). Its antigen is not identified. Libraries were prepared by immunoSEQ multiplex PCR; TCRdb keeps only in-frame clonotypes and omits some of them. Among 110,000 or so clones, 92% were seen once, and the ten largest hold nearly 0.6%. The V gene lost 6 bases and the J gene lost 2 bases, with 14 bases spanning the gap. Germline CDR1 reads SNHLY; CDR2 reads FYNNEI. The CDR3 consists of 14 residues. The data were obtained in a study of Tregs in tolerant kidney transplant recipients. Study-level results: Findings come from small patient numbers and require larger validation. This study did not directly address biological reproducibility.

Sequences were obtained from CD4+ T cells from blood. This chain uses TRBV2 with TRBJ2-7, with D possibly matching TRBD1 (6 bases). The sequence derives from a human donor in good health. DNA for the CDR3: TGTGCCAGCAGAGGACAGTTCTCTACCTACGAGCAGTACTTC. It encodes CASRGQFSTYEQYF.